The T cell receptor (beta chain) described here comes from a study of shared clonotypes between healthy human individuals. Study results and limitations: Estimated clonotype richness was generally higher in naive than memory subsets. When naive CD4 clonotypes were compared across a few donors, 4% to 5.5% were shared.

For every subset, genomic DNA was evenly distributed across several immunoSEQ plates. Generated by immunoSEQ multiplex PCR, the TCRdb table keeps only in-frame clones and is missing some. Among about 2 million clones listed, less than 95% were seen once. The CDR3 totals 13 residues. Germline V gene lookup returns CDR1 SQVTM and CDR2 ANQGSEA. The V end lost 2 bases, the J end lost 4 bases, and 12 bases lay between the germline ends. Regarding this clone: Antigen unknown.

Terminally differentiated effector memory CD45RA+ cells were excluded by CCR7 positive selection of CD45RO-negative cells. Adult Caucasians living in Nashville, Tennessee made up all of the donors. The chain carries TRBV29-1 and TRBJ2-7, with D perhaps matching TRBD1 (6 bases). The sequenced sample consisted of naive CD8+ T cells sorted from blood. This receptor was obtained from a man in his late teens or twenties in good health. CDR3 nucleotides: TGCAGCGTTGAAACTGACAGGAAATACGAGCAGTACTTC. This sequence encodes CSVETDRKYEQYF.